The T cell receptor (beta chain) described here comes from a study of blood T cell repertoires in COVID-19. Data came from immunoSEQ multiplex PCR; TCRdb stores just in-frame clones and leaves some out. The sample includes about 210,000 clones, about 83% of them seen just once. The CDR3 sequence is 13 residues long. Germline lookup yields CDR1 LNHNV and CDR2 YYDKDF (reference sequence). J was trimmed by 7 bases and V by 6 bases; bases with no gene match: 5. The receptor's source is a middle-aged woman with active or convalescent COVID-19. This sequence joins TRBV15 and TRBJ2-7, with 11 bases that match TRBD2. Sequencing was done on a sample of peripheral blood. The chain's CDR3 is CATRLAGVFEQYF. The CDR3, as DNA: TGTGCCACCAGACTAGCGGGAGTATTTGAGCAGTACTTC.